Listed here are 26 T cell receptor beta chains from one sample, sequenced in a study of Ad26.COV2.S vaccination and SARS-CoV-2 variants. Treatment here: roughly 20 received Ad26.COV2.S at low or high dose, single or two shots; about 5 received placebo; per-sample allocation not given. Sampling happened 63 days after the first vaccine or placebo injection. The assay was immunoSEQ multiplex PCR, and TCRdb's table has in-frame clones only and misses some. The table has a few hundred thousand clones, 70% to 90% seen once. Sequenced material: peripheral blood, taken in a trial of Ad26.COV2.S vaccine versus placebo. Every receptor here comes from a person aged 18-65 years who received the Ad26.COV2.S COVID-19 vaccine or a placebo.

The chain uses TRBV20-1 and TRBJ2-3; a possible D gene is TRBD2 (6 bases). Trimming cost V 6 bases and J 4 bases, with 8 bases left between them. Germline values: CDR1 DFQATT, CDR2 SNEGSKA (reference sequence). This CDR3 contains 11 residues. CDR3 sequence: CSARLADTQYF. The CDR3, as DNA: TGCAGTGCGAGACTAGCAGATACGCAGTATTTT.

The gene calls are TRBV6-2 or TRBV6-3 and TRBJ2-3, with a weak D call TRBD2 (6 bases). Germline lookup yields CDR1 MNHEY and CDR2 SVGEGT. Between the trimmed V and J ends, which lost 0 bases and 0 bases, there was a span of 19 bases. CDR3 length: 19 amino acids. The CDR3 sequence: CASSYSPFGLAVSTDTQYF. DNA for the CDR3: TGTGCCAGCAGTTACTCGCCCTTTGGGTTAGCGGTGAGCACAGATACGCAGTATTTT.

The chain employs TRBV3-1 (or the pseudogene TRBV3-2) and TRBJ1-2; D call uncertain. This CDR3 contains 15 residues. Trimming took 1 base from V and 7 from J, leaving 16 bases between them. Looked up from germline, CDR1 is LGHDT and CDR2 is YNNKEL (reference sequence). Here the CDR3 reads CASSQAHPIPSGYTF. For the CDR3, the DNA is TGTGCCAGCAGCCAAGCACACCCTATACCCTCTGGCTACACCTTC.

The chain recombines TRBV6-4 with TRBJ1-5; D ambiguous. This CDR3 region has 14 residues. Germline V gives CDR1 MRHNA, CDR2 SNTAGT. V was pared by 5 bases and J by 0 bases, with 8 bases between. The CDR3 here is CASSSQHSNQPQHF. CDR3 nucleotide sequence: TGTGCCAGCAGTTCGCAGCATAGCAATCAGCCCCAGCATTTT.

The V gene is TRBV29-1, the J gene TRBJ1-2, with D possibly matching TRBD1 (6 bases). CDR3 size: 14 residues. Deletions cut 0 bases from V and 7 bases from J, with 15 bases between. Germline CDR1 SQVTM, CDR2 ANQGSEA. For the CDR3, the DNA is TGCAGCGTTGAAGATTTCTACAGGGAAGGTGGCTACACCTTC. Its protein product is CSVEDFYREGGYTF.

The gene calls are TRBV24-1 and TRBJ2-7, with a possible D match to TRBD1 (5 bases). Per germline, CDR1 KGHDR and CDR2 SFDVKD. There are 17 residues in the CDR3. V dropped 0 bases and J dropped 4 bases, with 18 bases sitting between them. CDR3 protein: CATSDLRLDRQPYEQYF. The CDR3 nucleotides are TGTGCCACCAGTGATTTGCGGCTCGACAGACAACCTTACGAGCAGTACTTC.

The rearrangement links TRBV10-3 to TRBJ1-1; D possibly corresponds to TRBD1 (5 bases). This CDR3 region has 14 residues. Per the germline V gene, CDR1 is ENHRY and CDR2 is SYGVKD. Trimming removed 3 bases from V and 10 bases from J, with 18 bases in between. This CDR3 reads CAISERAAGDGAFF. The CDR3 region has the DNA TGTGCCATCAGTGAACGGGCAGCGGGGGATGGAGCTTTCTTT.

The genes are TRBV11-1 and TRBJ2-5, with D possibly matching TRBD2 (6 bases). Trimming removed 1 base at V and 4 bases at J, with 10 bases between. The CDR3 covers 14 residues. Germline CDR1 is SGHAT and CDR2 is FQDESV (reference sequence). The CDR3 DNA is TGTGCCAGCAGCTTAGGGCCAGCGGGAGAGACCCAGTACTTC. It specifies CASSLGPAGETQYF.

J is TRBJ1-1 and V is TRBV29-1; D perhaps matches TRBD1 (5 bases). V shed 3 bases and J shed 4 bases, with 12 bases lying between them. CDR3 size: 13 residues. The germline V gene encodes CDR1 SQVTM and CDR2 ANQGSEA. CDR3 protein: CSVEGTGRTEAFF. The CDR3 coding sequence is TGCAGCGTTGAGGGTACAGGACGCACTGAAGCTTTCTTT.

The chain recombines TRBV6-5 with TRBJ1-2; D is ambiguous. CDR3 size: 15 residues. Trimming removed 2 bases at V and 1 base at J, with 11 bases between. Germline V gene lookup returns CDR1 MNHEY and CDR2 SVGAGI. CDR3 bases: TGTGCCAGCAGTTACCTCGGGGATAATAACTATGGCTACACCTTC. It is translated as CASSYLGDNNYGYTF.

The chain is built from TRBV6-2 or TRBV6-3 and TRBJ1-5; D is possibly TRBD1 (5 bases). The CDR3 is made up of 14 amino acids. From germline, CDR1 is MNHEY and CDR2 SVGEGT. Trimming stripped 1 base from V and 4 bases from J, with 8 bases between. CDR3 amino acids: CASSYFGGNQPQHF. The CDR3 DNA is TGTGCCAGCAGTTACTTTGGGGGGAATCAGCCCCAGCATTTT.

V is TRBV4-1 and J is TRBJ1-5; D unclear. The CDR3 spans 15 residues. Trimming pared 4 bases from V and 0 bases from J, leaving 10 bases between. CDR1 and CDR2 (germline): MGHRA, YSYEKL. This chain's CDR3 is CASSPQEYSNQPQHF. CDR3 nucleotides: TGCGCCAGCAGCCCCCAGGAGTATAGCAATCAGCCCCAGCATTTT.

This chain uses TRBV6-5 with TRBJ2-5, with 7 bases fitting TRBD2. This CDR3 has 16 amino acids. V lost 0 bases and J lost 2; bases outside the gene matches: 6. Germline assignment: CDR1 MNHEY and CDR2 SVGAGI. The CDR3 DNA follows: TGTGCCAGCAGTTACTCAGGGACTAACCCACAAGAGACCCAGTACTTC. Its translation: CASSYSGTNPQETQYF.

In its sample, this clone was seen once. The chain joins TRBV7-2 to TRBJ2-4; a weak D match, TRBD1 (6 bases). This CDR3 is built from 17 residues. Germline V CDR1 and CDR2: SGHTA, FQGNSA. V lost 5 bases to trimming and J lost 6 bases, with 23 bases between them. In DNA, the CDR3 is TGTGCCAGCAGCCTAACCCTGACAGTGCCAGGGGCAAACATTCAGTACTTC. Translation gives CASSLTLTVPGANIQYF.

The chain carries TRBV5-1 and TRBJ2-3; TRBD2 matches at 9 bases. The germline V gene has CDR1 SGHRS and CDR2 YFSETQ. The V and J ends lost 0 bases and 2 bases, in that order; junction bases with no gene match: 1. The CDR3 is 15 amino acids. For the CDR3, the DNA is TGCGCCAGCAGCTTGGGGACTAGCGTCACAGATACGCAGTATTTT. Translation gives CASSLGTSVTDTQYF.

The chain couples TRBV7-2 to TRBJ1-4; no firm D call. The CDR3 has 14 amino acids. Trimming removed 5 bases from V and 7 bases from J, with 14 bases in between. CDR1 and CDR2 (germline): SGHTA, FQGNSA. In DNA, the CDR3 is TGTGCCAGCAGCCTATTAGTCGGGCCTGAAAAACTGTTTTTT. It translates to CASSLLVGPEKLFF.

The chain uses TRBV13 and TRBJ2-1; 10 nucleotides match TRBD2. J lost 9 bases, V lost 3 bases, and 5 bases had no gene match. The CDR3 has 14 residues. The germline V gene encodes CDR1 PRHDT and CDR2 FYEKMQ (reference sequence). CDR3 bases: TGTGCCAGCAGCTTCCTAGCGGGAGAAGGTGAGCAGTTCTTC. Translated, it gives CASSFLAGEGEQFF.

The chain is built from TRBV6-4 and TRBJ1-1; no reliable D call. CDR3 length equals 14 residues. Germline-derived CDR1 and CDR2 are MRHNA and SNTAGT. Trimming left V 2 bases short and J 5 bases short, with 12 bases between. The CDR3 here is CASSDLKIWTEAFF. Here the CDR3 DNA reads TGTGCCAGCAGTGACCTAAAGATTTGGACTGAAGCTTTCTTT.

This chain joins TRBV6-5 and TRBJ1-5, with 8 bases identical to TRBD1. The J segment lost 3 bases and the V segment lost 7 bases, leaving 8 bases of the junction unmatched. There are 15 residues in the CDR3. The germline V gene has CDR1 MNHEY and CDR2 SVGAGI. CDR3 in DNA: TGTGCCAGCACCAGAGGACAGGGCCACAATCAGCCCCAGCATTTT. Residues: CASTRGQGHNQPQHF.

J is TRBJ1-1 and V is TRBV3-1 (or the pseudogene TRBV3-2), with 8 bases identical to TRBD1. The germline gives CDR1 LGHDT, CDR2 YNNKEL (reference sequence). The trim removed 1 base at V and 3 bases at J, leaving 4 bases unmatched. The CDR3 length is 15 residues. Written as DNA, the CDR3 is TGTGCCAGCAGCCAAGTACAGGGGGGGGACACTGAAGCTTTCTTT. Protein: CASSQVQGGDTEAFF.

The rearrangement links TRBV7-2 to TRBJ2-4; 7 bases line up with TRBD2. There are 14 residues in the CDR3. Germline V gives CDR1 SGHTA, CDR2 FQGNSA. Unmatched junction bases numbered 4, after V lost 3 bases and J lost 5 bases. The CDR3 sequence: CASSFLAAENIQYF. The CDR3 region has the DNA TGTGCCAGCAGCTTCCTAGCGGCGGAAAACATTCAGTACTTC.

The rearrangement joins TRBV6-5 to TRBJ1-1, with D possibly TRBD1 on 6 matching bases. V gave up 4 bases and J gave up 4 bases, with 16 bases separating them. Germline CDR1 and CDR2: MNHEY and SVGAGI. The CDR3 has 15 amino acids. Here the CDR3 DNA reads TGTGCCAGCAGTTGGGAACAGGGAGCGGCCACTGAAGCTTTCTTT. Protein product: CASSWEQGAATEAFF.

On this clone: Germline is not matched at one junction end, which may reflect a read error. The chain employs TRBV7-7 and TRBJ2-5, with 10 nucleotides matching TRBD2. The CDR3 runs 16 residues. CDR1 and CDR2 (germline): SSHAT, FNYEAQ (reference sequence). In nucleotides, the CDR3 is TGTGCTAGCAGCGAAGGAAGCGGGGGGGCCTTTGAGACCCAGTACTTC. This encodes CASSEGSGGAFETQYF.

This chain connects TRBV7-9 to TRBJ2-5, with D possibly called TRBD1 or TRBD2 (5 bases each). Germline CDR1 reads SEHNR; CDR2 reads FQNEAQ (reference sequence). V lost 3 bases, J lost 4 bases, and 6 bases lay in between. The CDR3 length is 12 residues. The CDR3 sequence: CASSLGPETQYF. In DNA, the CDR3 is TGTGCCAGCAGCTTGGGACCAGAGACCCAGTACTTC.

The chain recombines TRBV19 with TRBJ2-1; no reliable D call. This CDR3 comprises 17 residues. The germline V gene has CDR1 LNHDA and CDR2 SQIVND (reference sequence). The germline V and J ends were trimmed by 0 bases and 0 bases, with 12 bases remaining between them. DNA for the CDR3: TGTGCCAGTAGTATAGATCACGGCAGGAGCTCCTACAATGAGCAGTTCTTC. It yields the protein CASSIDHGRSSYNEQFF.

Turning to this clone: The sample has other DNA sequences that encode this CDR3 too. This sequence joins TRBV2 and TRBJ2-5; D not certain. Trimming pared 4 bases from V and 1 base from J, leaving 1 base between. Germline assignment: CDR1 SNHLY and CDR2 FYNNEI. This CDR3 spans 11 amino acids. The CDR3 here is CASSVQETQYF. The DNA of the CDR3 is TGTGCCAGCAGTGTCCAAGAGACCCAGTACTTC. Complete variable domain (other parts from reference TRBV2 and TRBJ2-5): EPEVTQTPSHQVTQMGQEVILRCVPISNHLYFYWYRQILGQKVEFLVSFYNNEISEKSEIFDDQFSVERPDGSNFTLKIRSTKLEDSAMYFCASSVQETQYFGPGTRLLVL.